Sequencing of this TCR beta chain was carried out in a study of cytomegalovirus exposure and HLA in healthy donors. The study's findings and limits: In vitro, a few CMV-associated chains proved specific for CMV antigens.

This clone has more than one count but fewer than ten. Its antigen is still unknown. Trimming took 1 base from V and 9 from J; bases not matched to a gene: 6. The CDR3 totals 16 residues. Per germline, CDR1 LGHNA and CDR2 YNFKEQ. PCR primers comprised 60 Vbeta and 13 Jbeta primers. Produced via immunoSEQ multiplex PCR; TCRdb's table is partial and in-frame only. The sample carries approximately 100,000 clones, just under 75% recorded once. The V and J genes are TRBV4-2 and TRBJ2-1; TRBD2 agrees at 13 bases. This sequence originates from a middle-aged man in good health and CMV-seropositive. Sequenced sample: PBMCs. The CDR3 is CASSQVGLAGFGEQFF. In nucleotides, the CDR3 is TGTGCCAGCAGCCAAGTGGGACTAGCGGGATTCGGTGAGCAGTTCTTC.